Given below is one T cell receptor beta chain in context. This entry belongs to a study of blood T cell repertoires in COVID-19. Whole-study context: Sources were T cells, B-cell-depleted T cells, or PBMCs; the material itself was cDNA or gDNA.

CDR3 length equals 14 residues. Germline V gene data show CDR1 as SGHTS and CDR2 as YDEGEE. V was pared by 3 bases and J by 1 base, with 2 bases of the junction left unmatched. Original methodology: Reference gene primers were amplified, and this amplification served to estimate nucleated cell counts. Repertoires were generated with immunoSEQ multiplex PCR, while TCRdb's copy carries only in-frame clones and drops some. That table gives V, J and clone size, and the DNA gave D and trimming. Of some 150,000 clones in the sample, 79% are singletons; the top ten hold about 8.7%. This TCR derives from a man aged 45-65 years with active or convalescent COVID-19. V and J are TRBV5-8 and TRBJ2-5, with TRBD1 matching over 8 bases. Sequenced input: peripheral blood. The CDR3 coding sequence is TGTGCCAGCAGCTGGACAGGGACCCAAGAGACCCAGTACTTC. Its protein product is CASSWTGTQETQYF.